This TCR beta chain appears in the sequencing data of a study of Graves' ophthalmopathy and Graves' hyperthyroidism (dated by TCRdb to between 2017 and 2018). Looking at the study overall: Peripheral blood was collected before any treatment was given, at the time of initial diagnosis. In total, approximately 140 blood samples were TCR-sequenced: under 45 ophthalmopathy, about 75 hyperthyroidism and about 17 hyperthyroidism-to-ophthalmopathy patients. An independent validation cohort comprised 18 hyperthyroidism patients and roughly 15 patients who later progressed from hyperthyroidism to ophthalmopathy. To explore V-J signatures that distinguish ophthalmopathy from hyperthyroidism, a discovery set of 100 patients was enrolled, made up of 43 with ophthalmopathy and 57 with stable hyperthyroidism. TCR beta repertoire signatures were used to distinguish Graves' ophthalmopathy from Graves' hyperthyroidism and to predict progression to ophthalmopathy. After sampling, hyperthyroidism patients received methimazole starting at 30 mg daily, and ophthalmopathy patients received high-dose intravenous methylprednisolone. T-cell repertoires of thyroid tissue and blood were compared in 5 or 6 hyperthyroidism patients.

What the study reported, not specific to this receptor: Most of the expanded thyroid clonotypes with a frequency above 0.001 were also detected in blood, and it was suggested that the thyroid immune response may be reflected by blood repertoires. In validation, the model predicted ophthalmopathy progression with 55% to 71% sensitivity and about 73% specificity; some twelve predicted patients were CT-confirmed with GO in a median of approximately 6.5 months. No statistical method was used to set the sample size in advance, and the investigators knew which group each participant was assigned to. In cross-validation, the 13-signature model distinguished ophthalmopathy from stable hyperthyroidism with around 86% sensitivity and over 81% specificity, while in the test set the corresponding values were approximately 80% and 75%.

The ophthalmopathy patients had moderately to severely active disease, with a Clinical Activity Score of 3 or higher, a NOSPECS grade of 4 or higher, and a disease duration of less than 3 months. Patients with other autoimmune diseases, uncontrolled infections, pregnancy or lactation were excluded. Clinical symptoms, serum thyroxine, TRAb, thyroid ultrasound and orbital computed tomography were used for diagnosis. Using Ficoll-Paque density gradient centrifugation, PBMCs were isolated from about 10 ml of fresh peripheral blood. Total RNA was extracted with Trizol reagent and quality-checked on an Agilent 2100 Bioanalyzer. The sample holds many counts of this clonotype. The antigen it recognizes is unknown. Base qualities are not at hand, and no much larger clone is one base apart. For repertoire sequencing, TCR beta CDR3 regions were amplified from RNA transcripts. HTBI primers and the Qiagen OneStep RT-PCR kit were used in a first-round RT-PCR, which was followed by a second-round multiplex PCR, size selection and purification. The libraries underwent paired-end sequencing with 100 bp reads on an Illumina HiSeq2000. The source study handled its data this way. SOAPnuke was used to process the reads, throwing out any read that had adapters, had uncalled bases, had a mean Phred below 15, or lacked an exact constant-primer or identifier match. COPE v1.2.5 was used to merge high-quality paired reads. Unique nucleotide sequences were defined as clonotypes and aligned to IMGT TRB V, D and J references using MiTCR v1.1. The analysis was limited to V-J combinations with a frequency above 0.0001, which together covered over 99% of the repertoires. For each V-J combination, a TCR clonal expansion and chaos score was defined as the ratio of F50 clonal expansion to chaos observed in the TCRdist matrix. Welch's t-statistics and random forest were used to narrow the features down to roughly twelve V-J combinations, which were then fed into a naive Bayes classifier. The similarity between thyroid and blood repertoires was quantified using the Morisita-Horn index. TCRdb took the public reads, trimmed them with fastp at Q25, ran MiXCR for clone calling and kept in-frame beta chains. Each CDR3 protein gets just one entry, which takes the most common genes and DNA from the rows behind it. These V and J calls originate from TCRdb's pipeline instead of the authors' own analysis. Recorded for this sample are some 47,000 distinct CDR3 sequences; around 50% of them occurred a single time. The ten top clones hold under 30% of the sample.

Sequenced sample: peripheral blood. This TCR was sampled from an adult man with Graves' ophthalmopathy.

The bases are TGCAGTGCTCCTCCAGCAGGGGTAGGACATCTCTATGGCTACACCTTC. This yields the protein CSAPPAGVGHLYGYTF. The chain is assembled from TRBV20-1 and TRBJ1-2; the D gene is possibly TRBD1, with 6 bases matching. V drops 5 bases and J drops 4 bases, leaving 23 bases in between. The CDR3 sequence holds 16 residues, the cysteine and phenylalanine included. Only CDR3 DNA is held: 48 bases, read in frame from base 1. From the germline V gene (reference sequence), CDR1 is DFQATT and CDR2 is SNEGSKA.